This paragraph covers one TCR beta chain sequence. The record originates from a study of CD8 T cells in Susac syndrome. An amount of RNA that ranged from roughly 0.45 to 1 ug was reverse transcribed with random hexamers. The immunoSEQ assay covered 54 Vbeta and 13 Jbeta segments for CDR3. MiXCR, run by TCRdb on the immunoSEQ multiplex PCR reads, gives a single entry per CDR3 protein. The table lists approximately 200,000 distinct CDR3 sequences, 85% to 95% of them singletons. The germline gives CDR1 SQVTM, CDR2 ANQGSEA. The ends were cut back, 2 bases at V and 1 base at J, with 8 bases in the middle. CDR3 size: 13 residues.

Sequences were obtained from CD4+ T cells from PBMCs. The chain has TRBV29-1 and TRBJ1-1; D is ambiguous. This clonotype was obtained from a human donor with multiple sclerosis. In nucleotides, the CDR3 is TGCAGCGTTGAAAATACGGCGAACACTGAAGCTTTCTTT. Protein product: CSVENTANTEAFF.